The 17 T cell receptor beta chains below were found in one sample sequenced in a study of Graves' ophthalmopathy and Graves' hyperthyroidism. RNA transcripts served as template for amplifying TCR beta CDR3 sequences. HTBI primers served in a first-round RT-PCR, which a second-round multiplex PCR followed. TCRdb reprocessed the multiplex PCR reads with MiXCR, giving one entry per CDR3 protein. The repertoire holds a few hundred thousand distinct CDR3 sequences, with 20% to 25% as singletons. Input material: peripheral blood. The receptors derive from a woman aged 18-29 years with stable Graves' hyperthyroidism.

In its sample, this clonotype was seen a few times. The rearrangement uses TRBV19 and TRBJ2-7; D is undetermined. This CDR3 is 19 amino acids long. Trimming shortened V by 3 bases and J by 2 bases, and 26 bases separated the two germline ends. The V gene's germline CDR1 is LNHDA and CDR2 SQIVND (reference sequence). The CDR3 protein is CASSIVIIGLGNRAYEQYF. The CDR3 nucleotides are TGTGCCAGTAGTATTGTAATAATTGGATTGGGGAATCGAGCCTACGAGCAGTACTTC.

This clonotype was seen a few times. This chain uses TRBV12-3 or TRBV12-4 with TRBJ2-5, with 7 bases that match TRBD1. J was trimmed by 1 base and V by 6 bases; bases with no gene match: 5. There are 14 residues in the CDR3. The chain's CDR3 is CASSSGQPQETQYF. CDR3 DNA sequence: TGTGCCAGCAGCTCGGGACAGCCCCAAGAGACCCAGTACTTC.

The rearrangement links TRBV28 to TRBJ1-2; D is unclear. Germline-derived CDR1 and CDR2 are MDHEN and SYDVKM. This CDR3 has 15 residues. Trimming took off 6 bases at V and 1 base at J, with 15 bases between the two ends. CDR3 sequence reads: CASSYTPRFNYGYTF. The CDR3 nucleotides are TGTGCCAGCAGCTATACCCCAAGATTTAACTATGGCTACACCTTC.

This clonotype has a count of ten or more. The V call is TRBV12-3 or TRBV12-4, the J call TRBJ2-5; D call uncertain. V was pared by 2 bases and J by 5 bases, with 9 bases between. The CDR3 totals 13 residues. CDR3 loop: CASSLIGLETQYF. In DNA form, the CDR3 reads TGTGCCAGCAGTTTAATCGGTTTGGAGACCCAGTACTTC.

This clonotype has at least ten counts. The chain carries TRBV29-1 and TRBJ2-5; D perhaps matches TRBD2 (6 bases). This CDR3 is 12 amino acids long. In germline, CDR1 is SQVTM, CDR2 ANQGSEA. V dropped 4 bases and J dropped 1 base, with 7 bases sitting between them. The CDR3: CSVASVQETQYF. CDR3 in DNA: TGCAGCGTTGCTAGCGTCCAAGAGACCCAGTACTTC.

The sample holds many counts of this clonotype. The V call is TRBV28, the J call TRBJ2-5; D tentatively reads TRBD1 or TRBD2 (5 bases each). V lost 2 bases, J lost 5 bases, and 15 bases lay in between. Germline values: CDR1 MDHEN, CDR2 SYDVKM. There are 15 residues in the CDR3. In nucleotides, the CDR3 is TGTGCCAGCAGTTTACCCCAGGGAGTGGTGGAGACCCAGTACTTC. Translating gives CASSLPQGVVETQYF.

This clonotype was observed many times. V and J are TRBV5-1 and TRBJ2-7; 7 bases are shared with TRBD1. CDR3 length equals 14 residues. Germline CDR1 SGHRS, CDR2 YFSETQ. With V trimmed by 4 bases and J by 5 bases, 9 bases remained unmatched. The CDR3, as DNA: TGCGCCAGCAGCAACAACAGGGGACGGAACGAGCAGTACTTC. Translating it yields CASSNNRGRNEQYF.

V and J are TRBV30 and TRBJ1-2; D call uncertain. CDR3 length: 13 residues. Per germline, CDR1 GTSNPN and CDR2 SVGIG (reference sequence). The V end was cut by 6 bases, the J end by 8 bases, with 19 bases between. The CDR3 sequence is CACPAGEYGGYTF. CDR3 nucleotides: TGTGCCTGTCCCGCTGGGGAGTATGGCGGCTACACCTTC.

This clonotype turned up a few times. One end of the junction varies from germline; a read error may be responsible. This chain links TRBV15 with TRBJ2-7; D unresolved. Per the germline V gene, CDR1 is LNHNV and CDR2 is YYDKDF (reference sequence). CDR3 length: 15 residues. This chain's CDR3 is CATSRDEATNYDQYF. For the CDR3, the DNA is TGTGCCACCAGCAGAGACGAAGCTACTAATTACGATCAGTACTTC. Full variable domain (rest looked up from reference TRBV15 and TRBJ2-7): DAMVIQNPRYQVTQFGKPVTLSCSQTLNHNVMYWYQQKSSQAPKLLFHYYDKDFNNEADTPDNFQSRRPNTSFCFLDIRSPGLGDTAMYLCATSRDEATNYDQYFGPGTRLTVT.

This clonotype was detected many times. The chain employs TRBV10-2 and TRBJ1-2, with 8 positions matching TRBD1. CDR1 WSHSY and CDR2 SAAADI come from the germline V gene. V gave up 2 bases and J gave up 3 bases; unmatched junction bases: 5. CDR3 size: 15 residues. CDR3 DNA sequence: TGCGCCAGCAGTGAGGCCACAGGGGGTCACTATGGCTACACCTTC. It translates to CASSEATGGHYGYTF.

This clonotype appeared a few times. V gene TRBV11-3 combines with J gene TRBJ1-6; D is undetermined. Germline V CDR1 and CDR2: SGHNT, YENEEA. The CDR3 spans 16 residues. V lost 2 bases and J lost 0, with 8 bases in between. CDR3: CASSLRSDSYNSPLHF. In DNA form, the CDR3 reads TGTGCCAGCAGCTTAAGGTCCGACTCCTATAATTCACCCCTCCACTTT.

In its sample, this clonotype was seen many times. A junction end diverges from the germline sequence, so it may reflect a read error. The chain employs TRBV28 and TRBJ2-4; D uncertain. Germline V gene lookup returns CDR1 MDHEN and CDR2 SYDVKM. This CDR3 is 15 amino acids long. The CDR3 is CASSSISNAKNIKYF. The CDR3 nucleotides read TGTGCCAGCAGTTCGATCAGCAACGCCAAAAACATTAAGTACTTC.

The V call is TRBV6-2 or TRBV6-3, the J call TRBJ2-5; D is unresolved. The length of the CDR3 is 14 residues. From germline, CDR1 is MNHEY and CDR2 SVGEGT. V lost 2 bases and J 0 bases, leaving 7 bases between the germline ends. CDR3 protein: CASSYRGYQETQYF. DNA of the CDR3: TGTGCCAGCAGTTACAGAGGCTACCAAGAGACCCAGTACTTC.

The chain employs TRBV12-3 or TRBV12-4 and TRBJ2-7; perhaps TRBD1 as D (6 bases). This CDR3 contains 13 residues. V was pared by 4 bases and J by 3 bases, with 10 bases between. The CDR3 bases are TGTGCCAGCAGTTCCGGACAGTTCTACGAGCAGTACTTC. Translated: CASSSGQFYEQYF.

This clonotype was picked up a small number of times. The chain has TRBV5-1 and TRBJ1-1, with unresolved D. Trimming pared 0 bases from V and 1 base from J, leaving 10 bases between. Germline V gene sequence: CDR1 SGHRS, CDR2 YFSETQ. The CDR3 spans 15 residues. CDR3 sequence (DNA): TGCGCCAGCAGCTTGGCCTGGCAGGAGAACACTGAAGCTTTCTTT. As protein: CASSLAWQENTEAFF.

This clonotype was found many times. This chain joins TRBV6-2 or TRBV6-3 and TRBJ2-5; unclear D gene. The germline CDR1 and CDR2 sequences are MNHEY and SVGEGT. This CDR3 is built from 14 residues. V dropped 0 bases and J dropped 5 bases, with 10 bases sitting between them. CDR3 nucleotides: TGTGCCAGCAGTTACTCGTCCGAGGTGGAGACCCAGTACTTC. Translating it yields CASSYSSEVETQYF.

In this sample, this clonotype turned up many times. The genes are TRBV6-6 and TRBJ2-7; TRBD1 matches 7 bases. Germline values: CDR1 MNHNY, CDR2 SVGAGI (reference sequence). CDR3 length: 16 residues. Germline trimming cut 0 bases from V and 3 bases from J; bases unmatched to any gene: 8. The DNA of the CDR3 is TGTGCCAGCAGTTACTCGGGGCCCGCAGGGGGCTACGAGCAGTACTTC. Its protein is CASSYSGPAGGYEQYF.